This T cell receptor (beta chain) was identified in a study of T cells in pancreatic ductal adenocarcinoma. Selected pancreatic ductal adenocarcinoma patients had undergone surgery without neoadjuvant therapy. Produced via immunoSEQ multiplex PCR; TCRdb's table is partial and in-frame only. The table records 31,000 or so clones, about 92% of them present only once. CDR3 size: 15 residues. Germline CDR1 and CDR2: SEHNR and FQNEAQ (reference sequence). Deletions cut 5 bases from V and 6 bases from J, with 17 bases between. The rearrangement uses TRBV7-9 and TRBJ2-1, with D possibly being TRBD1 (6 bases). The material sequenced was PBMCs. The receptor comes from a human donor with pancreatic ductal adenocarcinoma. CDR3 residues: CASSARGSPSNEQFF. The CDR3, as DNA: TGTGCCAGCAGCGCAAGGGGGTCCCCAAGCAATGAGCAGTTCTTC.